Below are 13 T cell receptor beta chains sequenced from a single sample in a study of T-cell reconstitution after alpha-beta-depleted transplantation in children. Unique molecular identifiers were used in preparing the TCRbeta library. TCRdb redid the calling of the PCR reads with MiXCR, one entry per CDR3 protein. The table includes approximately 400,000 distinct CDR3 sequences, roughly a tenth detected once. The specimen was PBMCs from the stem cell graft donor, collected from the stem cell graft. All receptors derive from a human donor who donated a stem cell graft to a child with acute myeloid leukemia.

The chain couples TRBV5-1 to TRBJ1-1; unclear D gene. The CDR3 has 14 amino acids. The germline CDR1 and CDR2 sequences are SGHRS and YFSETQ. V was pared by 4 bases and J by 5 bases, with 15 bases between. CDR3 bases: TGCGCCAGCAGCCCCTTTAACAGTGTAACTGAAGCTTTCTTT. Protein product: CASSPFNSVTEAFF.

This clonotype was seen a handful of times. The chain has TRBV15 and TRBJ2-5, with 7 bases lining up with TRBD2. The V gene end was trimmed by 2 bases and the J gene end by 3 bases; junction bases not matched to a gene: 9. The CDR3 has 16 amino acids. Germline V gene lookup returns CDR1 LNHNV and CDR2 YYDKDF (reference sequence). CDR3: CATSRHGGSGEETQYF. The CDR3 DNA reads TGTGCCACCAGCAGACACGGAGGGAGCGGGGAAGAGACCCAGTACTTC.

This clonotype was observed a single time. This chain links TRBV12-3 or TRBV12-4 with TRBJ2-3; TRBD2 aligns across 13 bases. V lost 3 bases and J lost 1; bases outside the gene matches: 10. This CDR3 is 19 amino acids long. As DNA, the CDR3 is TGTGCCAGCAGTTTGTGGCCCCCCGGACTAGCGGGAGGCACAGATACGCAGTATTTT. It translates to CASSLWPPGLAGGTDTQYF.

The rearrangement links TRBV5-1 to TRBJ2-1, with D perhaps TRBD2 (6 bases). This CDR3 is 15 amino acids long. The V end was cut by 5 bases, the J end by 6 bases, with 18 bases between. Germline lookup yields CDR1 SGHRS and CDR2 YFSETQ. CDR3 amino acids: CASSYEDRDSNEQFF. The CDR3 bases are TGCGCCAGCAGTTACGAAGACCGGGACTCCAATGAGCAGTTCTTC.

This clonotype came up a few times. The chain joins TRBV5-1 to TRBJ2-1; D is possibly TRBD2 (5 bases). Germline assignment: CDR1 SGHRS and CDR2 YFSETQ. The CDR3 runs 14 residues. V gave up 1 base and J gave up 8 bases, with 13 bases separating them. CDR3 loop: CASSLTTKGDEQFF. DNA of the CDR3: TGCGCCAGCAGCTTGACCACAAAGGGAGATGAGCAGTTCTTC. Combining the CDR3 with reference TRBV5-1 and TRBJ2-1 gives the whole variable domain KAGVTQTPRYLIKTRGQQVTLSCSPISGHRSVSWYQQTPGQGLQFLFEYFSETQRNKGNFPGRFSGRQFSNSRSEMNVSTLELGDSALYLCASSLTTKGDEQFFGPGTRLTVL.

This clonotype was detected only a few times. This chain joins TRBV9 and TRBJ1-4; TRBD1 matches 8 bases. CDR1 is SGDLS, CDR2 YYNGEE, per germline. The CDR3 is made up of 15 amino acids. V shed 4 bases, J shed 6 bases, and the junction held 8 bases outside the gene matches. The chain's CDR3 is CASSSGQENYEKLFF. CDR3 bases: TGTGCCAGCAGCTCGGGACAGGAAAACTATGAAAAACTGTTTTTT.

This clonotype occurred a few times. This sequence joins TRBV6-2 or TRBV6-3 and TRBJ1-3; possible D gene TRBD1, 5 bases. V was clipped by 5 bases and J by 2 bases, with 10 bases between them. The CDR3 is 14 amino acids. Germline-derived CDR1 and CDR2 are MNHEY and SVGEGT. The CDR3, as DNA: TGTGCCAGCAGTGGACAAAAACCTGGAAACACCATATATTTT. Translation gives CASSGQKPGNTIYF.

V gene TRBV12-3 or TRBV12-4 combines with J gene TRBJ2-5; D ambiguous. Deletions cut 6 bases from V and 2 bases from J, with 13 bases between. The CDR3 is 14 amino acids. CDR3 in amino acids: CASRHPLLQETQYF. The CDR3 nucleotides are TGTGCCAGCAGGCACCCGCTTCTACAAGAGACCCAGTACTTC.

The chain has TRBV6-2 or TRBV6-3 and TRBJ2-7, with a possible D match to TRBD2 (6 bases). CDR1 is MNHEY, CDR2 SVGEGT, per germline. Between the trimmed V and J ends, which lost 7 bases and 4 bases, there was a span of 20 bases. CDR3 length: 15 amino acids. The CDR3 protein is CASTSPGPSGYEQYF. The CDR3 bases are TGTGCCAGCACTTCTCCGGGACCAAGCGGGTACGAGCAGTACTTC.

This chain joins TRBV6-2 or TRBV6-3 and TRBJ1-6; D may be TRBD1 (5 bases). V was trimmed by 0 bases and J by 0 bases, leaving 21 bases between them. In germline, CDR1 is MNHEY, CDR2 SVGEGT. The CDR3 totals 21 residues. As DNA, the CDR3 is TGTGCCAGCAGTTACTCGACCGCGCCGGGACCCCCGAACTCCTATAATTCACCCCTCCACTTT. Protein sequence: CASSYSTAPGPPNSYNSPLHF.

The V and J genes are TRBV11-2 and TRBJ2-1; a possible D gene is TRBD2 (6 bases). Trimming removed 0 bases at V and 8 bases at J, with 17 bases between. Germline V gives CDR1 SGHAT, CDR2 FQNNGV. There are 16 residues in the CDR3. CDR3 sequence reads: CASSLDGSPGLDEQFF. The CDR3 DNA is TGTGCCAGCAGCTTAGACGGGAGTCCTGGGTTGGATGAGCAGTTCTTC.

The sample holds many counts of this clonotype. This chain connects TRBV7-8 to TRBJ1-5; no clear D. The CDR3 runs 15 residues. The V and J ends lost 1 base and 0 bases respectively, with 7 bases between them. The germline V gene has CDR1 SGHVS and CDR2 FQNEAQ. The CDR3 loop is CASSLVQDSNQPQHF. CDR3 DNA: TGTGCCAGCAGCTTAGTGCAAGATAGCAATCAGCCCCAGCATTTT.

This chain uses TRBV12-5 with TRBJ2-6; D gene ambiguous. CDR3 length: 13 residues. CDR1 LGHNT and CDR2 FRNRAP come from the germline V gene. The ends were cut back, 9 bases at V and 0 bases at J, with 6 bases in the middle. CDR3 amino acids: CASLNSGANVLTF. DNA of the CDR3: TGTGCTAGCCTTAACTCTGGGGCCAACGTCCTGACTTTC.